The sequence of this T cell receptor beta chain was determined in a study of T-cell memory formation after mild COVID-19. Points from the study as a whole: Cross-reactive memory appears to have joined, as suggested by some responding clones showing up in pre-infection memory.

Germline V gene data show CDR1 as LGHDT and CDR2 as YNNKEL (reference sequence). This CDR3 region has 15 residues. The V end was cut by 0 bases, the J end by 0 bases, with 7 bases between. TCRdb reanalysed the 5' RACE reads using MiXCR and keeps one entry per CDR3 protein. This table holds almost 550,000 distinct CDR3 sequences, just over 20% found once. This clonotype was counted a few times. Its specificity is unknown. The rearrangement joins TRBV3-1 to TRBJ2-3; D is possibly TRBD1 (6 bases). The specimen sequenced was PBMCs or a T cell subset sorted from them (not recorded which). The TCR sequence derives from an adult woman who had mild COVID-19 (a few samples of this study predate the infection). Cell type and time point are not known. CDR3 loop: CASSQEGASTDTQYF. The CDR3 DNA reads TGTGCCAGCAGCCAAGAGGGGGCAAGCACAGATACGCAGTATTTT.